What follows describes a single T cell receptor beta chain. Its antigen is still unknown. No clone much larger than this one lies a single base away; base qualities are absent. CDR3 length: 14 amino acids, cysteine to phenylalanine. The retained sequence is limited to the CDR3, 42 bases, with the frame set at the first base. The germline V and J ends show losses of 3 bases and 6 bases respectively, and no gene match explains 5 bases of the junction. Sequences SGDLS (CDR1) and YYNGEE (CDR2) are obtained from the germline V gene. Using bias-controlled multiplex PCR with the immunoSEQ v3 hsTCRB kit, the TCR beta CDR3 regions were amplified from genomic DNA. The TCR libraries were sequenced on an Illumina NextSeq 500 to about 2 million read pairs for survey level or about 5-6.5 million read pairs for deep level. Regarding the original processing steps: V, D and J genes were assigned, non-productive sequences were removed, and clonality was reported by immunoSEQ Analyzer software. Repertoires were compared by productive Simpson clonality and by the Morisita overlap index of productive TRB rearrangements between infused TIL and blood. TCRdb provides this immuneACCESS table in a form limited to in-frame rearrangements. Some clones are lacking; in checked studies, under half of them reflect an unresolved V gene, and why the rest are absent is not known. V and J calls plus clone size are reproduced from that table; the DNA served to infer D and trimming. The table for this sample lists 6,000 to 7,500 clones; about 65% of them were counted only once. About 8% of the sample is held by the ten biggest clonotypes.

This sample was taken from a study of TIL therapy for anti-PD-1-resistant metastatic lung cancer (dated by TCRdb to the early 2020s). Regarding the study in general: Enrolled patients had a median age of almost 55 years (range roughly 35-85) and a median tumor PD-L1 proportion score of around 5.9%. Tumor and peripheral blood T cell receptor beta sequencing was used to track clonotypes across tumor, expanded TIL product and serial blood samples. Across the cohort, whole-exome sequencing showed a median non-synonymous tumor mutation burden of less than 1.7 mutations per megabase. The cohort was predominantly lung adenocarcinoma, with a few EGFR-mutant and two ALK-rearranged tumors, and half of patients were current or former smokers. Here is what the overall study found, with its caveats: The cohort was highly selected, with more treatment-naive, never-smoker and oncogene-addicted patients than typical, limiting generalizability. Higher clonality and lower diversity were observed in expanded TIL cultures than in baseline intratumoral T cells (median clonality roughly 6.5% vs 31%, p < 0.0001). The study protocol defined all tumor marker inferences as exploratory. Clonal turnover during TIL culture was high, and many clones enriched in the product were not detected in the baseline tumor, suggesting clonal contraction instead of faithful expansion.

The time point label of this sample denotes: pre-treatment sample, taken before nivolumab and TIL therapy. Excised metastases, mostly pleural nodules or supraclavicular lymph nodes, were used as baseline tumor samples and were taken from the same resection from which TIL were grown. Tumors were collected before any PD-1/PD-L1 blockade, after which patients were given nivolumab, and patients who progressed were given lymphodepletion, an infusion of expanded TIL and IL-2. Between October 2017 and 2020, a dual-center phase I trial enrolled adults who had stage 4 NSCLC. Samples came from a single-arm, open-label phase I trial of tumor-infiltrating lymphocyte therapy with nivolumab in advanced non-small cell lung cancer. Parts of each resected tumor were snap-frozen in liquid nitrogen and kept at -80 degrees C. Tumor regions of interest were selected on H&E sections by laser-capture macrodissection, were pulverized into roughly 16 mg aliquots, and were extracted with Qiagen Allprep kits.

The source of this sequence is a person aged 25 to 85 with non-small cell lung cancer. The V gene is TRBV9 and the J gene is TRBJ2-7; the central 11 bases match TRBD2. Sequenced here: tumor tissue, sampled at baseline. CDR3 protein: CASSDSGGASEQYF. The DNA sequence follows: TGTGCCAGCAGCGATAGCGGGGGGGCGTCCGAGCAGTACTTC. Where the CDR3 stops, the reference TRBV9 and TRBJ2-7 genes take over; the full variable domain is DSGVTQTPKHLITATGQRVTLRCSPRSGDLSVYWYQQSLDQGLQFLIQYYNGEERAKGNILERFSAQQFPDLHSELNLSSLELGDSALYFCASSDSGGASEQYFGPGTRLTVT.